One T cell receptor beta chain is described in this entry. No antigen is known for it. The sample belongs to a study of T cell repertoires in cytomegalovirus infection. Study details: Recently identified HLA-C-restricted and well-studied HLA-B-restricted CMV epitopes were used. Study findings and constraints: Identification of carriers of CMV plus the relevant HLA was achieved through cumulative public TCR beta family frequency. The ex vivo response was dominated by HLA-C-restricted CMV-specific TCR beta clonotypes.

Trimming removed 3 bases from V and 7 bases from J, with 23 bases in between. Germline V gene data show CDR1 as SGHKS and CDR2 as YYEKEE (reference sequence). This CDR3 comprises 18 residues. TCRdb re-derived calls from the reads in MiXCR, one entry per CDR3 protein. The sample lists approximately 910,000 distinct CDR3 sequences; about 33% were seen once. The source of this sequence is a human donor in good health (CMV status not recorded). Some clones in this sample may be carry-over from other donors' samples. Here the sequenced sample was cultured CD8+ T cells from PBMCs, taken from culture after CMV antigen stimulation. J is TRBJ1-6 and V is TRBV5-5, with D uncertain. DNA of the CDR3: TGTGCCAGCAGCTCTGAGCCGGCCGTTACATCGGGGAATTCACCCCTCCACTTT. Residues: CASSSEPAVTSGNSPLHF.